The next 30 T cell receptor beta chains were all read from a single sample in a study of shared clonotypes between healthy human individuals. Clones were sequenced by immunoSEQ multiplex PCR, and TCRdb holds only the in-frame ones, with some missing. The profile covers approximately 940,000 clones, with roughly 72% appearing a single time and over 1.3% taken by the ten largest. Sequencing was carried out using memory CD4+ T cells sorted from blood. Subset here: CD45RA-negative fraction. The receptor set was obtained from a man between 18 and 29 years old in good health.

Only one count was recorded for this clone. The rearrangement uses TRBV9 and TRBJ2-5; a possible D gene is TRBD2 (6 bases). Germline V gene sequence: CDR1 SGDLS, CDR2 YYNGEE. The CDR3 runs to 15 residues. V was pared by 0 bases and J by 6 bases, with 15 bases between. The CDR3 nucleotides read TGTGCCAGCAGCGTAGGTCGGGGGTATCAACAGACCCAGTACTTC. Amino acids: CASSVGRGYQQTQYF.

V usage is TRBV5-1 and J usage is TRBJ2-7; 7 bases are a match to TRBD1. Losses at the gene ends were 7 bases for V and 0 bases for J; bases not matched to a gene: 4. The CDR3 contains 13 residues. Per germline, CDR1 SGHRS and CDR2 YFSETQ. CDR3 DNA sequence: TGCGCCAGCGGACAGGATCCCTCCTACGAGCAGTACTTC. Amino acid sequence: CASGQDPSYEQYF.

Only a few counts were recorded for this clone. The chain links TRBV10-3 to TRBJ1-1; possibly TRBD1 for D (5 bases). This CDR3 is built from 16 residues. V was clipped by 1 base and J by 1 base, with 13 bases between them. Germline CDR1 ENHRY, CDR2 SYGVKD. The CDR3 is CAISEFMGEGNTEAFF. Written as DNA, the CDR3 is TGTGCCATCAGTGAGTTTATGGGGGAGGGGAACACTGAAGCTTTCTTT.

This clone appeared many times. J is TRBJ1-3 and V is TRBV19; a possible D gene is TRBD1 (5 bases). Germline loops: CDR1 LNHDA, CDR2 SQIVND (reference sequence). This CDR3 spans 15 amino acids. Trimming pared 5 bases from V and 4 bases from J, leaving 15 bases between. CDR3 in amino acids: CASSYGTLAGNTIYF. CDR3 sequence (DNA): TGTGCCAGTAGTTACGGGACGTTGGCGGGAAACACCATATATTTT. Using reference TRBV19 and TRBJ1-3 for the parts outside the CDR3, the full variable domain is DGGITQSPKYLFRKEGQNVTLSCEQNLNHDAMYWYRQDPGQGLRLIYYSQIVNDFQKGDIAEGYSVSREKKESFPLTVTSAQKNPTAFYLCASSYGTLAGNTIYFGEGSWLTVV.

This rearrangement joins TRBV5-4 to TRBJ2-3, with a possible D match to TRBD2 (6 bases). The CDR3 runs 15 residues. Trimming shortened V by 4 bases and J by 3 bases, and 15 bases separated the two germline ends. Germline lookup yields CDR1 SGHNT and CDR2 YYREEE (reference sequence). As DNA, the CDR3 is TGTGCCAGCAGCCCTGACGGGAGCGGGACAGATACGCAGTATTTT. Its translation: CASSPDGSGTDTQYF.

The chain recombines TRBV2 with TRBJ2-3, with D possibly TRBD1 on 5 matching bases. Germline V CDR1 and CDR2: SNHLY, FYNNEI. CDR3 length: 14 residues. V lost 6 bases and J 3 bases, leaving 13 bases between the germline ends. This CDR3 is CASSSKGRTDTQYF. The CDR3 DNA is TGTGCCAGCAGCAGCAAGGGGCGGACAGATACGCAGTATTTT.

The chain carries TRBV10-3 and TRBJ1-2; TRBD1 agrees at 9 bases. The J segment lost 5 bases and the V segment lost 0 bases, leaving 7 bases of the junction unmatched. This CDR3 comprises 16 residues. CDR1 and CDR2 from the germline V gene are ENHRY and SYGVKD. CDR3 region: CAISESSGQGKYGYTF. For the CDR3, the DNA is TGTGCCATCAGTGAGTCTTCGGGACAGGGAAAATATGGCTACACCTTC.

The chain combines TRBV7-9 with TRBJ2-5; D perhaps matches TRBD2 (5 bases). The germline V and J ends were trimmed by 2 bases and 1 base, with 8 bases remaining between them. From germline, CDR1 is SEHNR and CDR2 FQNEAQ (reference sequence). The length of the CDR3 is 14 residues. CDR3 amino acids: CASSLRTLQETQYF. DNA of the CDR3: TGTGCCAGCAGCTTAAGGACTCTCCAAGAGACCCAGTACTTC.

This clone was seen only once. In nucleotides, the CDR3 is TGCGCCAGCAGCGTAGGGGCCTACGAGCAGTACTTC. Protein sequence: CASSVGAYEQYF. The J gene is TRBJ2-7, the V gene TRBV5-1; a weak D match, TRBD1 (5 bases). V lost 4 bases, J lost 2 bases, and 7 bases lay in between. The germline gives CDR1 SGHRS, CDR2 YFSETQ. This CDR3 has 12 amino acids.

The chain employs TRBV27 and TRBJ2-7, with 8 bases lining up with TRBD2. Germline V gene lookup returns CDR1 MNHEY and CDR2 SMNVEV (reference sequence). This CDR3 is 15 amino acids long. J lost 3 bases, V lost 2 bases, and 6 bases had no gene match. The CDR3 loop reads CASSLKASGLYEQYF. CDR3 nucleotides: TGTGCCAGCAGTTTAAAGGCTAGCGGGCTCTACGAGCAGTACTTC.

The gene calls are TRBV6-5 and TRBJ1-2; 8 nucleotides line up with TRBD1. The J segment lost 4 bases and the V segment lost 2 bases, leaving 6 bases of the junction unmatched. The CDR3 loop spans 15 amino acids. The germline V gene encodes CDR1 MNHEY and CDR2 SVGAGI. The CDR3 DNA reads TGTGCCAGCAGTTACCTGGACAGGGAGATCTATGGCTACACCTTC. Encoded protein: CASSYLDREIYGYTF.

On this clone itself: This sample includes further DNA sequences coding for the same CDR3. The chain joins TRBV5-1 to TRBJ1-6; no firm D call. In germline, CDR1 is SGHRS, CDR2 YFSETQ. The CDR3 contains 15 residues. Trimming pared 0 bases from V and 7 bases from J, leaving 11 bases between. The CDR3 sequence: CASSLEGLNNSPLHF. The CDR3 DNA reads as TGCGCCAGCAGCTTGGAAGGGCTTAACAATTCACCCCTCCACTTT.

The chain recombines TRBV28 with TRBJ2-6, with TRBD1 identical over 11 bases. This CDR3 is 18 amino acids long. V dropped 5 bases and J dropped 0; count of bases not matched to a gene: 6. Germline assignment: CDR1 MDHEN and CDR2 SYDVKM. The CDR3 sequence is CASSIPGTGGSGANVLTF. In DNA form, the CDR3 reads TGTGCCAGCAGTATACCCGGGACAGGGGGCTCTGGGGCCAACGTCCTGACTTTC. The variable domain in full, completed from reference TRBV28 and TRBJ2-6, reads DVKVTQSSRYLVKRTGEKVFLECVQDMDHENMFWYRQDPGLGLRLIYFSYDVKMKEKGDIPEGYSVSREKKERFSLILESASTNQTSMYLCASSIPGTGGSGANVLTFGAGSRLTVL.

The V gene is TRBV6-6, the J gene TRBJ2-3; the D is unclear. The CDR3 is 12 amino acids. The germline gives CDR1 MNHNY, CDR2 SVGAGI (reference sequence). Trimming stripped 6 bases from V and 4 bases from J, with 8 bases between. The CDR3 DNA follows: TGTGCCAGCAGGGATTGGGCAGATACGCAGTATTTT. Its translation is CASRDWADTQYF.

CDR3 amino acids: CASSRPSFNEQYF. CDR3 in DNA: TGTGCCAGCAGCCGCCCCAGCTTCAACGAGCAGTACTTC. This chain uses TRBV7-2 with TRBJ2-7, with D hard to call. The CDR3 length is 13 residues. V was trimmed by 5 bases and J by 5 bases, leaving 13 bases between them. CDR1 and CDR2 (germline): SGHTA, FQGNSA.

V is TRBV6-1 and J is TRBJ1-2; no definite D call. Trimming removed 3 bases from V and 7 bases from J, with 15 bases in between. This CDR3 contains 14 residues. Germline V lookup: CDR1 MNHNS, CDR2 SASEGT. CDR3 sequence reads: CASSDYGRDSGYTF. For the CDR3, the DNA is TGTGCCAGCAGTGACTATGGGCGGGATAGTGGCTACACCTTC.

This sequence joins TRBV7-2 and TRBJ2-3, with D unresolved. This CDR3 comprises 13 residues. With 5 bases removed from V and 2 bases from J, the gap between germline ends came to 8 bases. CDR1 is SGHTA and CDR2 is FQGNSA in the germline V gene. The CDR3: CASSQPPTDTQYF. CDR3 sequence (DNA): TGTGCCAGCAGCCAACCCCCCACAGATACGCAGTATTTT.

The chain is built from TRBV6-5 and TRBJ2-1; 7 nucleotides agree with TRBD1. The CDR3 is made up of 13 amino acids. CDR1 is MNHEY and CDR2 is SVGAGI in the germline V gene. The junction had 11 bases not matched to a gene; V was cut back by 6 bases and J by 12 bases. The CDR3 region is CASRSGTDKGQFF. CDR3 sequence (DNA): TGTGCCAGCAGATCCGGGACAGACAAAGGGCAGTTCTTC.

With respect to this clone: In the same sample, other DNA sequences code for this CDR3. The chain carries TRBV5-6 and TRBJ2-3; D is unclear. The germline V gene encodes CDR1 SGHDT and CDR2 YYEEEE. The CDR3 has 12 residues. The ends were cut back, 4 bases at V and 2 bases at J, with 5 bases in the middle. CDR3 nucleotide sequence: TGTGCCAGCAGCCTAAACACAGATACGCAGTATTTT. This gives the protein CASSLNTDTQYF.

Only a few counts were recorded for this clone. J is TRBJ2-7 and V is TRBV6-1; TRBD2 matches at 8 bases. The V gene's germline CDR1 is MNHNS and CDR2 SASEGT. With 7 bases clipped from V and 2 bases from J, the junction kept 7 bases outside the gene matches. This CDR3 has 14 residues. The CDR3 DNA reads TGTGCCAGCACCGAACGGGGGGGGGCCTACGAGCAGTACTTC. Its protein product is CASTERGGAYEQYF.

The rearrangement links TRBV28 to TRBJ2-7, with 10 bases matching TRBD1. Trimming cost V 2 bases and J 2 bases; bases outside gene matches: 3. CDR1 and CDR2 from the germline V gene are MDHEN and SYDVKM. The CDR3 length is 15 residues. This CDR3 is CASSLKGTGAYEQYF. The CDR3 DNA reads TGTGCCAGCAGTTTAAAAGGGACAGGGGCCTACGAGCAGTACTTC.

This rearrangement joins TRBV29-1 to TRBJ1-2; TRBD1 matches 7 bases. The CDR3 sequence is 12 residues long. Germline CDR1 is SQVTM and CDR2 is ANQGSEA. V trimming: 4 bases; J trimming: 8 bases; junction bases outside the gene matches: 7. In DNA, the CDR3 is TGCAGCGTTGGTAAAGGGGGCGAGGGCTACACCTTC. Translating gives CSVGKGGEGYTF.

The CDR3: CASSQGRIYEQYF. CDR3 bases: TGTGCCAGCAGCCAAGGACGGATATACGAGCAGTACTTC. J is TRBJ2-7 and V is TRBV14; D remains unclear. Germline CDR1 and CDR2: SGHDN and FVKESK. This CDR3 has 13 residues. The germline V and J ends were trimmed by 1 base and 4 bases, with 8 bases remaining between them.

This chain links TRBV4-3 with TRBJ2-7, with 7 bases fitting TRBD1. Looked up from germline, CDR1 is LGHNA and CDR2 is YSLEER. This CDR3 is 15 amino acids long. V dropped 4 bases and J dropped 1; count of bases not matched to a gene: 7. In nucleotides, the CDR3 is TGCGCCAGCAGCCCGGACAGGCTAAGGTCCTACGAGCAGTACTTC. Protein: CASSPDRLRSYEQYF.

This chain joins TRBV2 and TRBJ1-4; D might be TRBD1 (5 bases). The V end lost 0 bases, the J end lost 4 bases, and 9 bases lay between the germline ends. This CDR3 contains 15 residues. Germline V gene data show CDR1 as SNHLY and CDR2 as FYNNEI. This CDR3 is CASSEALGLNEKLFF. In DNA, the CDR3 is TGTGCCAGCAGTGAAGCGTTGGGGCTTAATGAAAAACTGTTTTTT. The whole variable domain, filled in from reference TRBV2 and TRBJ1-4, reads EPEVTQTPSHQVTQMGQEVILRCVPISNHLYFYWYRQILGQKVEFLVSFYNNEISEKSEIFDDQFSVERPDGSNFTLKIRSTKLEDSAMYFCASSEALGLNEKLFFGSGTQLSVL.

The rearrangement joins TRBV6-5 to TRBJ1-6; D may be TRBD1 (5 bases). Germline lookup yields CDR1 MNHEY and CDR2 SVGAGI. CDR3 size: 15 residues. V lost 7 bases to trimming and J lost 7 bases, with 17 bases between them. The CDR3 coding sequence is TGTGCCAGCACTTTTGACAGCGACCGAAATTCACCCCTCCACTTT. Residues: CASTFDSDRNSPLHF.

This chain joins TRBV2 and TRBJ1-1; D remains ambiguous. Germline V gene data show CDR1 as SNHLY and CDR2 as FYNNEI. The CDR3 has 14 residues. V dropped 4 bases and J dropped 7 bases, with 16 bases sitting between them. CDR3 in amino acids: CASSGPMIRGEAFF. In DNA form, the CDR3 reads TGTGCCAGCAGTGGACCGATGATTCGGGGTGAAGCTTTCTTT.

This clone has ten or more counts. Here the CDR3 DNA reads TGTGCCAGTAGTATAGGAGGGAGCGCAGATACGCAGTATTTT. Translated, it gives CASSIGGSADTQYF. This chain uses TRBV19 with TRBJ2-3; weak D call: TRBD2 (5 bases). From germline, CDR1 is LNHDA and CDR2 SQIVND (reference sequence). V lost 1 base and J 4 bases, leaving 9 bases between the germline ends. The CDR3 loop spans 14 amino acids.

The chain uses TRBV5-1 and TRBJ2-1, with 16 nucleotides matching TRBD2. Germline V gene data show CDR1 as SGHRS and CDR2 as YFSETQ. CDR3 size: 16 residues. V was pared by 4 bases and J by 15 bases, with 13 bases of the junction left unmatched. This chain's CDR3 is CASSLQPGTSGGALFF. The CDR3 DNA follows: TGCGCCAGCAGCCTCCAACCCGGGACTAGCGGGGGGGCCTTGTTCTTC.

To note about this clone: The same CDR3 can be traced to other DNA sequences in this sample. The chain is built from TRBV10-3 and TRBJ1-1; maybe TRBD1 (6 bases). The germline V gene has CDR1 ENHRY and CDR2 SYGVKD. The CDR3 sequence is 13 residues long. Trimming took off 6 bases at V and 6 bases at J, with 14 bases between the two ends. The CDR3 nucleotides read TGTGCCATCAGCGAAACAGGGATGGCTGAAGCTTTCTTT. As protein: CAISETGMAEAFF.